Listed below are T cell receptor beta chains from one sample, sequenced in a study of cytomegalovirus exposure and HLA in healthy donors. Clones were sequenced by immunoSEQ multiplex PCR, and TCRdb holds only the in-frame ones, with some missing. The repertoire has some 110,000 clones, less than 80% of them found once; the top ten carry 3% to 4%. The sample was PBMCs. These receptors were obtained from a man between 60 and 70 years old in good health and CMV-seronegative. Both conserved end residues are part of each CDR3. The order of the fields is V gene, CDR3 length, clone size, D gene, J gene, CDR3 protein, CDR3 DNA. The D gene is left open where the match is weak. Clone size appears in some rows only: once, few, many, or a class for an expanded clone.

TRBV5-6	14	.	.	TRBJ2-7	CASSSPGGSYEQYF	TGTGCCAGCAGCTCCCCCGGGGGATCCTACGAGCAGTACTTC
TRBV10-3	13	.	TRBD1	TRBJ2-5	CAISRDRQETQYF	TGTGCCATCAGTAGGGACAGACAAGAGACCCAGTACTTC
TRBV5-4	17	.	.	TRBJ2-5	CASSSGWGSSGQETQYF	TGTGCCAGCAGCTCAGGGTGGGGGAGTAGCGGACAAGAGACCCAGTACTTC
TRBV30	14	few	TRBD1	TRBJ2-5	CAWSVHRGGETQYF	TGTGCCTGGAGTGTCCACAGGGGTGGGGAGACCCAGTACTTC
TRBV29-1	13	.	.	TRBJ2-5	CSTSRDNQETQYF	TGCAGCACGTCCCGGGACAACCAAGAGACCCAGTACTTC
TRBV10-3	13	.	TRBD2	TRBJ2-1	CAISGTSGNEQFF	TGTGCCATCTCCGGGACTAGCGGGAATGAGCAGTTCTTC
TRBV4-2	15	few	.	TRBJ1-1	CASGTVGPGDTEAFF	TGTGCCAGCGGAACCGTTGGACCGGGGGACACTGAAGCTTTCTTT
TRBV5-1	15	.	TRBD1	TRBJ2-7	CATQPGTGVSYEQYF	TGCGCCACGCAGCCTGGGACAGGGGTATCCTACGAGCAGTACTTC
TRBV2	15	.	.	TRBJ1-5	CASSEDEVGGQPQHF	TGTGCCAGCAGTGAAGATGAGGTTGGAGGACAGCCCCAGCATTTT
TRBV5-1	13	.	.	TRBJ1-1	CASSLNRDTEAFF	TGCGCCAGCAGCTTAAACAGGGACACTGAAGCTTTCTTT
TRBV29-1	12	.	TRBD1	TRBJ2-1	CSVEGTGDEQFF	TGCAGCGTTGAAGGGACAGGGGATGAGCAGTTCTTC
TRBV5-1	13	once	.	TRBJ2-2	CVSSLGPGGELFF	TGCGTCAGCAGCTTGGGTCCGGGCGGGGAGCTGTTTTTT
TRBV21-1	13	.	.	TRBJ2-4	CARRRGYRNIQYF	TGTGCCAGACGGCGGGGTTACAGAAACATTCAGTACTTC
TRBV9	15	once	TRBD1	TRBJ1-2	CASSDLDRDLHGYTF	TGTGCCAGCAGCGACCTCGACAGGGATCTTCATGGCTACACCTTC
TRBV5-1	16	.	TRBD2	TRBJ2-5	CASSPSWAGGQETQYF	TGCGCCAGCAGCCCCTCATGGGCGGGGGGGCAAGAGACCCAGTACTTC
TRBV18	13	.	.	TRBJ2-5	CASSPLGGETQYF	TGTGCCAGCTCACCACTAGGAGGAGAGACCCAGTACTTC
TRBV4-1	15	.	.	TRBJ2-2	CASSQGSRGSGELFF	TGCGCCAGCAGCCAAGGGTCTAGGGGGTCCGGGGAGCTGTTTTTT
TRBV7-6	12	few	.	TRBJ1-5	CASSAPGQPQHF	TGTGCCAGCAGCGCACCAGGTCAGCCCCAGCATTTT
TRBV14	15	.	TRBD1	TRBJ1-2	CASSQQGQGAYGYTF	TGTGCCAGCAGCCAACAAGGCCAGGGGGCATATGGCTACACCTTC
TRBV5-1	18	.	TRBD1	TRBJ1-4	CASSFGTGILPTNEKLFF	TGCGCCAGCAGCTTCGGGACAGGGATCCTCCCAACTAATGAAAAACTGTTTTTT
TRBV6-5	15	.	TRBD1	TRBJ1-1	CASRHRGKGNTEAFF	TGTGCCAGCAGACACAGGGGAAAGGGGAACACTGAAGCTTTCTTT
TRBV6-5	15	.	TRBD1	TRBJ2-7	CASSYLGQETYEQYF	TGTGCCAGCAGTTATCTCGGACAGGAGACCTACGAGCAGTACTTC
TRBV28	16	.	.	TRBJ2-1	CASSLLGSGQSDKQFF	TGTGCCAGCAGTTTATTAGGCTCCGGACAGTCTGATAAGCAGTTCTTC
TRBV18	12	.	.	TRBJ1-2	CASSPLGDGYTF	TGTGCCAGCTCACCACTAGGGGATGGCTACACCTTC
TRBV27	13	.	.	TRBJ1-5	CASSFSGNQPQHF	TGTGCCAGCAGTTTTTCTGGCAATCAGCCCCAGCATTTT
TRBV7-3	16	.	.	TRBJ2-1	CASSTWEAQNYNEQFF	TGTGCCAGCAGCACCTGGGAGGCCCAAAACTACAATGAGCAGTTCTTC
TRBV28	16	once	TRBD2	TRBJ2-1	CASSTRSGGSYNEQFF	TGTGCCAGCAGTACTCGTAGCGGGGGCTCCTACAATGAGCAGTTCTTC
TRBV7-2	14	.	TRBD2	TRBJ2-5	CASSPRRGEETQYF	TGTGCCAGCAGCCCGCGCCGGGGGGAGGAGACCCAGTACTTC
TRBV19	15	.	.	TRBJ1-6	CASSELTEYNSPLHF	TGTGCCAGTAGTGAATTGACAGAATATAATTCACCCCTCCACTTT
TRBV7-3	16	.	TRBD2	TRBJ2-2	CASSLTGGADTGELFF	TGTGCCAGCAGCCTTACCGGGGGGGCCGACACCGGGGAGCTGTTTTTT
TRBV27	16	.	.	TRBJ2-1	CASSSLGGGAYNEQFF	TGTGCCAGCAGTTCCCTGGGCGGGGGCGCCTACAATGAGCAGTTCTTC
TRBV4-2	18	.	.	TRBJ1-3	CASSWNAPAQVSGNTIYF	TGTGCCAGCAGCTGGAACGCCCCGGCCCAGGTCTCTGGAAACACCATATATTTT
TRBV4-1	13	.	.	TRBJ1-2	CASSQESDYGYTF	TGCGCCAGCAGCCAAGAGAGCGACTATGGCTACACCTTC
TRBV6-1	13	.	.	TRBJ1-1	CASSDRANTEAFF	TGTGCCAGCAGTGACAGGGCTAACACTGAAGCTTTCTTT
TRBV18	19	.	.	TRBJ2-6	CASSPRLQGGASGANVLTF	TGTGCCAGCTCACCACGGTTGCAAGGAGGGGCCTCTGGGGCCAACGTCCTGACTTTC
TRBV29-1	13	.	.	TRBJ2-1	CSASRGTINEQFF	TGCAGCGCAAGCCGGGGGACCATAAATGAGCAGTTCTTC
TRBV2	15	.	.	TRBJ1-6	CASRTSQGQYSPLHF	TGTGCCAGCAGAACCTCCCAGGGTCAGTATTCACCCCTCCACTTT
TRBV4-1	14	.	TRBD2	TRBJ2-2	CASSQGEGTGELFF	TGCGCCAGCAGCCAAGGGGAGGGCACCGGGGAGCTGTTTTTT
TRBV29-1	13	.	.	TRBJ2-5	CSVARQPQETQYF	TGCAGCGTTGCACGACAGCCCCAAGAGACCCAGTACTTC